This T cell receptor beta chain came from a study of blood T cell repertoires in COVID-19. In the study overall: COVID-19 samples collected from the United States, Italy and Spain covered acute and convalescent phases. In each case, the material was cDNA or gDNA derived from T cells, B-cell-depleted T cells, or PBMCs.

Repertoires were generated with immunoSEQ multiplex PCR, while TCRdb's copy carries only in-frame clones and drops some. The table lists about 70,000 clones, 85% to 90% of them singletons. Germline V gene data show CDR1 as LNHDA and CDR2 as SQIVND (reference sequence). After removal of 10 bases from V and 3 bases from J, the junction contained 8 bases not matched to a gene. CDR3 length: 14 amino acids. The chain combines TRBV19 with TRBJ2-2; TRBD2 aligns across 7 bases. The source is a man between 45 and 60 years old with acute or convalescent COVID-19. Sequenced material: peripheral blood. The CDR3 DNA reads TGTGCCACCAAACCGGGACTACACACCGGGGAGCTGTTTTTT. Encoded protein: CATKPGLHTGELFF.